A selection of T cell receptor beta chains follows, all from one sample in a study of blood T cells in healthy people across ages. TCRdb ran MiXCR on the 5' RACE reads and lists one entry per CDR3 protein. The sample yields around 780,000 distinct CDR3 sequences, under 30% seen once. These sequences were also reported in another study, on T cells of mothers and their children.

The sequenced sample was blood. These receptors came from a boy younger than 18 in good health. Each CDR3 is given with its conserved first and last residue. Clone size is given for some rows only: seen once, a few or many times, or a class if the clone is expanded.

cdr3_length clone_size j_call v_call cdr3_aa
14 - TRBJ1-2 TRBV24-1 CATSDGGPYRGYTF
14 - TRBJ1-3 TRBV11-2 CASSWGTAGNTIYF
18 - TRBJ1-3 TRBV6-5 CASSYSNRFGEPGNTIYF
17 - TRBJ2-5 TRBV9 CASSVAAGGLTGETQYF
14 - TRBJ1-1 TRBV6-5 CASSYSVENTEAFF
16 few TRBJ2-2 TRBV7-2 CASSLGQVATAGELFF
13 - TRBJ2-1 TRBV18 CASSPGSGNEQFF
16 - TRBJ1-1 TRBV20-1 CSVGGVAGSMNTEAFF
13 many TRBJ1-4 TRBV20-1 CSARDTTNEKLFF
15 - - TRBV7-2 CASSLGTGPFNEQYF
14 - TRBJ1-3 TRBV7-9 CASSSPGAGNTIYF
13 many TRBJ2-5 TRBV5-1 CASSLGRAETQYF
14 few TRBJ1-4 TRBV3-1 CASSPWKTNEKLFF
14 - TRBJ1-2 TRBV6-1 CASRIPGSNYGYTF
14 many - TRBV12-3/TRBV12-4 CASSFSGTYNEQFF
18 - TRBJ2-1 TRBV18 CASSPFLGGQGVSNEQFF
11 few TRBJ2-7 TRBV30 CAMGQLYEQYF
15 - - TRBV7-9 CASSWGLAGGPEQFF
16 many TRBJ2-3 TRBV28 CASSFFGGSGRDTQYF
15 - TRBJ1-4 TRBV18 CASSPGTGENGKLFF
14 - TRBJ1-1 TRBV7-2 CASSLVQGASEAFF
16 few TRBJ2-3 TRBV5-1 CASSLGEGARTDTQYF
14 - TRBJ2-1 TRBV9 CASSAGQPYNEQFF
10 few TRBJ2-1 TRBV29-1 CSARGHEQFF
13 - TRBJ1-3 TRBV6-1 CASHEGSGNTIYF
13 few - TRBV18 CASSGQGEDEQYF
14 few - TRBV28 CASTSPGRYNEQFF
14 few TRBJ2-5 TRBV7-2 CASNLAGVEETQYF
15 - TRBJ1-1 TRBV5-1 CASSLVWGGDTEAFF
15 - TRBJ1-1 TRBV19 CAIPGQGAKGSEAFF